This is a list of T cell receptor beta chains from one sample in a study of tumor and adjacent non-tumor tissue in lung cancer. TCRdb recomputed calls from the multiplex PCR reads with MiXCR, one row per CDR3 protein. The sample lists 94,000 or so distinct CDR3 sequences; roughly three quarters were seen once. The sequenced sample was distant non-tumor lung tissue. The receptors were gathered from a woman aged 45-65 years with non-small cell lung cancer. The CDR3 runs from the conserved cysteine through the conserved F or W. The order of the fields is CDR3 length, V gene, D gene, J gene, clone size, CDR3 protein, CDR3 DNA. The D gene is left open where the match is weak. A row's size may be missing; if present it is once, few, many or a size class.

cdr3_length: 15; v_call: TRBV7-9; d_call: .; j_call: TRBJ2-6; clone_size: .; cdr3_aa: CASSLDYSRANVLTF; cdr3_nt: TGTGCCAGCAGCTTAGATTACTCTAGGGCCAACGTCCTGACTTTC
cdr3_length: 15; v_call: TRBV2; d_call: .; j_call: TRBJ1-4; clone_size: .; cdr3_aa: CASSENTGLNEKLFF; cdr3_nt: TGTGCCAGCAGTGAAAATACAGGCCTAAATGAAAAACTGTTTTTT
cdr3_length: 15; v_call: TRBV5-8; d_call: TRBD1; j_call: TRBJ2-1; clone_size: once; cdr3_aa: CVSSSAQGAYNEQFF; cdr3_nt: TGTGTCAGCAGTTCCGCACAGGGGGCATACAATGAGCAGTTCTTC
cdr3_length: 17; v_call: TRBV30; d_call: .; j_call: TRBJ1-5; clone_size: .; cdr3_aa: CAWSVRGVGLGNQPQHF; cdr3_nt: TGTGCCTGGAGTGTACGGGGTGTGGGATTGGGCAATCAGCCCCAGCATTTT
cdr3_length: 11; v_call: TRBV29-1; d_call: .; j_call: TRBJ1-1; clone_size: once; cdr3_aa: CSAVRNTEAFF; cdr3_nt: TGCAGTGCTGTCAGGAACACTGAAGCCTTCTTT
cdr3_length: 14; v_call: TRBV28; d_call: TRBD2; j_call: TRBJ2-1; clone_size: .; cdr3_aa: CASCSGGSRDEQFF; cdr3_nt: TGTGCCAGCTGTTCGGGGGGGTCCCGCGATGAGCAGTTCTTC
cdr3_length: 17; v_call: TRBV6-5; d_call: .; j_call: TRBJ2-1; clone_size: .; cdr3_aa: CASSYSFGPSSYNVQFF; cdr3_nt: TGTGCCAGCAGTTACTCCTTTGGCCCCAGCTCCTACAATGTACAGTTCTTC
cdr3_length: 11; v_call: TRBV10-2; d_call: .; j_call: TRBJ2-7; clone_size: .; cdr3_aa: CTGSGGNEQYF; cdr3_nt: TGCACCGGCAGTGGGGGTAACGAGCAGTACTTC
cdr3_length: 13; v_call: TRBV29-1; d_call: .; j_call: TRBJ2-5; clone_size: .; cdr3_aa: CSVETEAGETQHF; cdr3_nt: TGCAGCGTTGAAACTGAGGCAGGAGAGACCCAGCACTTC
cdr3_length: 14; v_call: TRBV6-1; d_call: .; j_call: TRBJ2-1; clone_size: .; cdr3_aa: CASSRHHPYNEQSF; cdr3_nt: TGTGCCAGCAGTAGACACCACCCGTACAATGAGCAGTCCTTC
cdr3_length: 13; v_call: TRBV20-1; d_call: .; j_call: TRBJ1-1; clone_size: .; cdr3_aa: CSSREGGVTESFF; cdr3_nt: TGCAGTTCTAGAGAGGGAGGGGTGACTGAATCTTTCTTT
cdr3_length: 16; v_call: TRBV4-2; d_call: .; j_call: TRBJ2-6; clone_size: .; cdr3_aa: CASGQEDGPGANVLTF; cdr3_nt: TGTGCCAGCGGCCAAGAGGACGGCCCTGGGGCCAACGTCCTGACTTTC
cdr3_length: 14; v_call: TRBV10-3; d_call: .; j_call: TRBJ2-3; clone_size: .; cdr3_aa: CGISVEDGNQPQYF; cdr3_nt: TGTGGCATCAGTGTAGAGGATGGCAATCAGCCCCAGTATTTT
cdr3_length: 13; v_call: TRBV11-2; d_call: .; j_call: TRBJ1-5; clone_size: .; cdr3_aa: CDSNFGSNQPQHF; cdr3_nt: TGTGACAGCAACTTCGGAAGCAATCAGCCTCAGCATTTT
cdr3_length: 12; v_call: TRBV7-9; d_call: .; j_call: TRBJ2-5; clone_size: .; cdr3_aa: CARSTIEETQYF; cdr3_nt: TGTGCCAGAAGCACCATAGAAGAGACCCAGTACTTC
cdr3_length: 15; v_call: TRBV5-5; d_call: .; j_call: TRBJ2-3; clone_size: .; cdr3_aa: CASSANPDWNQPQYF; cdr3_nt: TGTGCCAGCAGCGCTAACCCGGACTGGAATCAACCCCAGTATTTT
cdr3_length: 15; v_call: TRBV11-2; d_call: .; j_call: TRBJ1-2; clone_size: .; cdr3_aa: CVSSLEGTGNYGYTF; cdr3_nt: TGTGTTAGCAGCTTAGAGGGAACTGGGAACTATGGCTACACTTTC
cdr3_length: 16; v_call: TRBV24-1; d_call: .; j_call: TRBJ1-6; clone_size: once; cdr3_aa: CAISDFSGGSNSPLHF; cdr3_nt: TGTGCCATCAGTGATTTTTCGGGGGGCAGTAATTCACCCCTCCACTTT
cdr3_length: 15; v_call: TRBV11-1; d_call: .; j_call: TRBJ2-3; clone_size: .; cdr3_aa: CASSSGFFGTDMQYF; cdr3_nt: TGTGCCAGCAGCAGTGGATTTTTTGGCACAGATATGCAGTATTTT
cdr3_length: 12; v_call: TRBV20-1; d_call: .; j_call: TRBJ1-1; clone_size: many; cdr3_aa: CSAMSVYTEAFF; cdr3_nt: TGCAGTGCTATGTCCGTCTACACTGAAGCTTTCTTT
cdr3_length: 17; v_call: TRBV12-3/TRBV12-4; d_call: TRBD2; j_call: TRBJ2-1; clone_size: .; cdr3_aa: CVSSLLNLAGGPHEQFF; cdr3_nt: TGTGTCAGCAGTTTGCTTAATCTAGCGGGAGGGCCTCATGAACAGTTCTTC
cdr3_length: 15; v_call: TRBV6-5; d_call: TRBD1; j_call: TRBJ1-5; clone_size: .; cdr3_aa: CASTYSGTGDQPQHF; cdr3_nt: TGTGCCAGTACTTACTCCGGGACAGGAGATCAGCCCCAGCATTTT
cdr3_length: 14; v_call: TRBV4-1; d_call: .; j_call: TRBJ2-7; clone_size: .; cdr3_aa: CASSHLEGAYEQYF; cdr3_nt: TGCGCCAGTAGCCATTTGGAGGGGGCCTACGAGCAGTACTTC
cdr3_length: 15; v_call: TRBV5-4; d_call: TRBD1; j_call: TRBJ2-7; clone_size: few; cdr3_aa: CASSLEGQGRVKQYF; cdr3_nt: TGTGCCAGTAGCCTGGAGGGACAGGGGCGCGTCAAGCAGTACTTC
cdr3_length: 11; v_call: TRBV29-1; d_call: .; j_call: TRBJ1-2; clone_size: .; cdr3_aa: CGVVAGHGYTF; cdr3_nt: TGCGGCGTTGTAGCGGGACATGGCTACACATTC
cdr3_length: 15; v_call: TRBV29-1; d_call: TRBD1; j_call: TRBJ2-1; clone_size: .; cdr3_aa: CSRTTWTGGYNEQFF; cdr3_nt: TGCAGCCGTACTACCTGGACAGGGGGGTACAATGAGCAGTTCTTC
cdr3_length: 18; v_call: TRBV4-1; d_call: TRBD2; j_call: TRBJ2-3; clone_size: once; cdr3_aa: CASSLDRLAGEVTDTQYF; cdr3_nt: TGCGCCAGCAGCCTCGATCGACTAGCGGGAGAGGTCACAGATACGCAGTATTTT
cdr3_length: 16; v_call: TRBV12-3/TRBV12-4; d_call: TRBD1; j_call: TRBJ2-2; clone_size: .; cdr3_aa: CASNQGQGSNTGELFF; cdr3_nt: TGTGCCAGCAATCAAGGACAGGGGTCGAACACCGGGGAACTGTTTTTT
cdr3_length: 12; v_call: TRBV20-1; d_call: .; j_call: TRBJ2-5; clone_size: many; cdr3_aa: CSASSGLETQYF; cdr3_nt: TGCAGTGCTAGTTCCGGGTTAGAGACCCAGTACTTC
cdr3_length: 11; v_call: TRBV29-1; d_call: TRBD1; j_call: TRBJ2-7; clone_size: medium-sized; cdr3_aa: CSVRQGDEQYF; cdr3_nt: TGCAGCGTCCGACAGGGGGACGAGCAGTACTTC
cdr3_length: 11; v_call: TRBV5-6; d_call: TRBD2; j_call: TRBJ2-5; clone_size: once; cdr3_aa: CTSSFREAQYF; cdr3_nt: TGTACCAGCAGCTTTCGGGAGGCCCAGTACTTC